This T cell receptor beta chain is from a study of blood T cell repertoires in COVID-19. The wider study: The United States, Italy and Spain supplied acute and convalescent COVID-19 samples. PBMCs, B-cell-depleted T cells, or T cells were the source of the cDNA or gDNA that made up the material.

In the study's own analysis: How many nucleated cells were present was estimated from reference gene primer amplification. Profiled with immunoSEQ multiplex PCR; TCRdb holds only in-frame clones, not every one. V, J and clone size are those of that table, while D and trimming were read from the DNA. The sample carries roughly 240,000 clones, roughly four fifths recorded once. Germline V gene lookup returns CDR1 SGHRS and CDR2 YFSETQ. The CDR3 runs 15 residues. V lost 2 bases to trimming and J lost 7 bases, with 18 bases between them. This chain uses TRBV5-1 with TRBJ2-5; the D gene is possibly TRBD1 (6 bases). The sequencing sample was made of peripheral blood. The receptor comes from a woman in her 70s with acute or convalescent COVID-19. The CDR3 DNA is TGCGCCAGCAGCTTCCAGGGGCTAGATCAGGTGACCCAGTACTTC. Its translation: CASSFQGLDQVTQYF.